This T cell receptor beta chain stems from a study of T-cell memory formation after mild COVID-19. Study-level points and caveats: Nothing showed for sure that second-wave clones peaking on day 37 were SARS-CoV-2 specific. Contracting CD8+ clones were enriched in EMRA, CD4+ mainly in CM and EM. Later expanders leaned CD4+, whereas clones that contracted between day 15 and 85 were balanced CD4/CD8.

The CDR3 extends over 12 amino acids. CDR1 and CDR2 from the germline V gene are SGHTA and FQGNSA. The V and J ends lost 5 bases and 3 bases respectively, with 8 bases between them. Constant-segment primers were used for 5'RACE, and the resulting TCR alpha and TCR beta cDNA libraries carried sample barcodes and UMIs. TCRdb itself ran the 5' RACE reads through MiXCR, one entry per CDR3 protein. In the table there are approximately 300,000 distinct CDR3 sequences, about 16% of which are singletons. This clonotype appeared a few times. The antigen remains unidentified. The sample taken for sequencing was PBMCs or a T cell subset sorted from them (not recorded which). The gene calls are TRBV7-2 and TRBJ2-7; D is uncertain. The sequence was collected from a man aged 18 to 29 who had mild COVID-19 (a few samples of this study predate the infection). Cell type and time point are not known. The CDR3 loop is CASSLSIYEQYF. CDR3 DNA: TGTGCCAGCAGCCTTAGCATCTACGAGCAGTACTTC.